The TCR beta chain described here comes from a study of T cell clonotyping in hematopoietic cell transplantation. For the study at large: Pretransplant recipient samples were taken after cytoreduction.

As for time point: recipient sample about 28 days before transplant, after cytoreduction. The CDR3 totals 15 residues. From germline, CDR1 is SGHTA and CDR2 FQGTGA. With 3 bases removed from V and 2 bases from J, the gap between germline ends came to 12 bases. Regarding this clone: Its antigen is as yet unknown.

TCRdb's table, derived via immunoSEQ multiplex PCR, lists solely in-frame clones and lacks some. The repertoire holds some 35,000 clones, with 85% to 95% as singletons. Whole-study results and caveats: After transplant, recipient diversity fell while pathologically expanded clonotypes grew through day 180.

The source was peripheral blood mononuclear cells, collected before stem cell transplant. The chain recombines TRBV7-3 with TRBJ2-3; D may be TRBD1 (6 bases). This clonotype was obtained from a man aged 35 to 55 with chronic myeloid leukemia. Some clones in this sample may be carry-over from other donors' samples. The CDR3 loop is CASSFGQTYTDTQYF. In nucleotides, the CDR3 is TGTGCCAGCAGCTTCGGACAGACTTACACAGATACGCAGTATTTT.